This T cell receptor (beta chain) was identified during a study of T-cell memory formation after mild COVID-19. Study conclusions and caveats: Chiefly within CM and EM were the contracting CD4+ clones; CD8+ ones were within EMRA. Pre-infection memory contained some responding clones, which suggested that cross-reactive memory had joined. Clones that contracted from day 15 to 85 had balanced CD4/CD8; later expanders were CD4+ biased.

Germline V gives CDR1 DFQATT, CDR2 SNEGSKA (reference sequence). V was pared by 3 bases and J by 0 bases, with 3 bases between. This CDR3 contains 12 residues. In the case of this clonotype: Its antigen is unidentified.

Libraries for TCRalpha and TCRbeta carried sample barcodes and unique molecular identifiers via 5'RACE. From the 5' RACE reads, TCRdb called clonotypes with MiXCR, one entry per CDR3 protein. The repertoire holds fewer than 650,000 distinct CDR3 sequences, with about a fifth as singletons. Specimen: PBMCs or a T cell subset sorted from them (not recorded which). V usage is TRBV20-1 and J usage is TRBJ1-3; D is undetermined. The clonotype originates from an adult woman who had mild COVID-19 (a few samples of this study predate the infection). Cell type and time point are not known. The CDR3 DNA reads as TGCAGTGCTAGGGCCTCTGGAAACACCATATATTTT. It codes for CSARASGNTIYF.